This T cell receptor (beta chain) derives from a study of blood T cell repertoires in COVID-19. For the study at large: Sources were T cells, B-cell-depleted T cells, or PBMCs; the material itself was cDNA or gDNA.

V lost 5 bases, J lost 1 base, and 11 bases lay in between. This CDR3 is built from 14 residues. Germline CDR1 is SGHNT and CDR2 is YENEEA. The authors' processing: Counts of nucleated cells, estimated from reference gene primer amplification, were obtained. Libraries were prepared by immunoSEQ multiplex PCR; TCRdb keeps only in-frame clonotypes and omits some of them. For V, J and clone size, that table is used; D and trimming come from the DNA. The sample has about 320,000 clones; around nine tenths are singletons. Individuals aged roughly 18 to 95 years were recruited from approximately 22 US areas. Cohort 3 recovery required two negative PCRs, clearance, or symptom resolution.

This TCR came from a man between 60 and 75 years old who had recovered from COVID-19. The material sequenced was PBMCs or T cells enriched from blood (not recorded which). This chain uses TRBV11-3 with TRBJ2-5; D call uncertain. In DNA, the CDR3 is TGTGCCAGCAGCAAACGGGTTTCCCAAGAGACCCAGTACTTC. It translates to CASSKRVSQETQYF. The full variable domain, with the rest looked up from reference TRBV11-3 and TRBJ2-5, is EAGVVQSPRYKIIEKKQPVAFWCNPISGHNTLYWYLQNLGQGPELLIRYENEEAVDDSQLPKDRFSAERLKGVDSTLKIQPAELGDSAVYLCASSKRVSQETQYFGPGTRLLVL.